These 21 T cell receptor beta chains came from one sample sequenced in a study of shared clonotypes between healthy human individuals. Measured with immunoSEQ multiplex PCR; TCRdb has only the in-frame clones, and not every one. The table records roughly 2,500,000 clones, roughly 93% of them present only once. Specimen: naive CD4+ T cells from PBMCs. Subset: CD45RA+ positively selected. The receptors derive from a man aged 18 to 30 in good health. Some clones in this sample may be carry-over from other donors' samples.

The chain joins TRBV5-1 to TRBJ2-5; maybe TRBD1 (5 bases). V lost 0 bases and J lost 9, with 9 bases in between. In germline, CDR1 is SGHRS, CDR2 YFSETQ. The CDR3 extends over 12 amino acids. The CDR3 nucleotides read TGCGCCAGCAGCTTGGGCAGGGAACCCCAGTACTTC. This sequence encodes CASSLGREPQYF.

Here the CDR3 DNA reads TGTGCCAGCAGCTTAGCTGTCCCCATAGGGACCCAGTACTTC. This sequence encodes CASSLAVPIGTQYF. The rearrangement uses TRBV7-2 and TRBJ2-5; no reliable D call. CDR3 length: 14 amino acids. V lost 0 bases, J lost 7 bases, and 12 bases lay in between. Germline values: CDR1 SGHTA, CDR2 FQGNSA.

The V gene is TRBV5-1, the J gene TRBJ2-1, with 7 bases fitting TRBD2. CDR3 length equals 13 residues. With 4 bases clipped from V and 9 bases from J, the junction kept 7 bases outside the gene matches. Germline V CDR1 and CDR2: SGHRS, YFSETQ. The CDR3: CASSTVAGSEQFF. DNA for the CDR3: TGCGCCAGCAGCACGGTAGCGGGTTCTGAGCAGTTCTTC. The full variable domain, in which reference TRBV5-1 and TRBJ2-1 provide the parts outside the CDR3, is KAGVTQTPRYLIKTRGQQVTLSCSPISGHRSVSWYQQTPGQGLQFLFEYFSETQRNKGNFPGRFSGRQFSNSRSEMNVSTLELGDSALYLCASSTVAGSEQFFGPGTRLTVL.

The rearrangement joins TRBV15 to TRBJ2-2; D might be TRBD2 (6 bases). The V end lost 8 bases, the J end lost 4 bases, and 20 bases lay between the germline ends. Germline values: CDR1 LNHNV, CDR2 YYDKDF (reference sequence). This CDR3 spans 16 amino acids. The CDR3 spells CATRSPGRTGTGELFF. CDR3 bases: TGTGCCACCCGGAGCCCCGGGAGAACGGGCACCGGGGAGCTGTTTTTT.

This sequence joins TRBV5-5 and TRBJ2-7; D is unresolved. Germline CDR1 SGHKS, CDR2 YYEKEE (reference sequence). Trimming shortened V by 4 bases and J by 6 bases, and 14 bases separated the two germline ends. The CDR3 loop spans 13 amino acids. DNA of the CDR3: TGTGCCAGCAGCGGGGTCAGCTTCTCCGAGCAGTACTTC. Amino acids: CASSGVSFSEQYF.

This clone occurred a few times. J is TRBJ1-5 and V is TRBV6-6; no reliable D call. In germline, CDR1 is MNHNY, CDR2 SVGAGI (reference sequence). V was cut by 3 bases and J by 4 bases, with 7 bases left in between. The CDR3 loop spans 13 amino acids. The CDR3 here is CASSYGWNQPQHF. CDR3 DNA: TGTGCCAGCAGTTATGGATGGAATCAGCCCCAGCATTTT.

The chain combines TRBV27 with TRBJ1-1; 12 positions match TRBD1. Germline trimming cut 5 bases from V and 3 bases from J; bases unmatched to any gene: 4. Germline V gene sequence: CDR1 MNHEY, CDR2 SMNVEV (reference sequence). This CDR3 spans 15 amino acids. The CDR3 coding sequence is TGTGCCAGCAGTCCGGGACAGGGGGCTCACACTGAAGCTTTCTTT. This encodes CASSPGQGAHTEAFF.

This chain connects TRBV11-2 to TRBJ2-3; possibly TRBD1 for D (6 bases). The CDR3 has 15 amino acids. Germline V gene sequence: CDR1 SGHAT, CDR2 FQNNGV. Deletions cut 2 bases from V and 0 bases from J, with 9 bases between. The CDR3 here is CASSLIDRSTDTQYF. In nucleotides, the CDR3 is TGTGCCAGCAGCTTAATCGACAGGAGCACAGATACGCAGTATTTT.

The rearrangement joins TRBV28 to TRBJ1-1, with a possible D match to TRBD1 (5 bases). This CDR3 has 16 residues. Trimming left V 5 bases short and J 2 bases short, with 18 bases between. The germline V gene encodes CDR1 MDHEN and CDR2 SYDVKM. DNA for the CDR3: TGTGCCAGCAGTCTATCCCCAGGGAGAGGCAACACTGAAGCTTTCTTT. This translates into CASSLSPGRGNTEAFF.

This chain uses TRBV25-1 with TRBJ1-2; TRBD1 aligns across 9 bases. Germline V gives CDR1 MGHDK, CDR2 SYGVNS. The V gene end was trimmed by 1 base and the J gene end by 8 bases; junction bases not matched to a gene: 11. This CDR3 comprises 16 residues. CDR3 region: CASSEWYDRGSRGYTF. The CDR3 DNA reads TGTGCCAGCAGTGAATGGTACGACAGGGGGTCTCGGGGCTACACCTTC.

This chain joins TRBV11-1 and TRBJ2-1, with 8 bases aligning to TRBD2. The V and J ends lost 3 bases and 4 bases, in that order; junction bases with no gene match: 5. The CDR3 has 15 residues. Germline values: CDR1 SGHAT, CDR2 FQDESV (reference sequence). CDR3 in DNA: TGTGCCAGCAGCTTGATAGCGGGACCATACAATGAGCAGTTCTTC. This translates into CASSLIAGPYNEQFF.

J is TRBJ2-5 and V is TRBV9; D is ambiguous. CDR1 is SGDLS, CDR2 YYNGEE, per germline. CDR3 length: 17 residues. Trimming removed 0 bases at V and 1 base at J, with 16 bases between. The CDR3 nucleotides read TGTGCCAGCAGCGTAGGTCTGTGGGGTTCTAGCCAAGAGACCCAGTACTTC. Translation gives CASSVGLWGSSQETQYF.

The chain joins TRBV28 to TRBJ2-7; TRBD2 matches 9 bases. The CDR3 is 16 residues long. Losses at the gene ends were 11 bases for V and 2 bases for J; bases not matched to a gene: 16. The germline V gene has CDR1 MDHEN and CDR2 SYDVKM. The CDR3 loop is CAAGRSGGPGAYEQYF. The CDR3 DNA reads TGTGCCGCCGGGCGTAGCGGGGGCCCCGGGGCCTACGAGCAGTACTTC.

The chain recombines TRBV28 with TRBJ2-3; D possibly corresponds to TRBD1 (5 bases). Germline V gives CDR1 MDHEN, CDR2 SYDVKM. With 6 bases removed from V and 7 bases from J, the gap between germline ends came to 20 bases. The CDR3 runs 15 residues. As DNA, the CDR3 is TGTGCCAGCAGAGACCGACAGAGCTTACTACATACGCAGTATTTT. Translated, it gives CASRDRQSLLHTQYF.

The chain joins TRBV28 to TRBJ2-3; D is possibly TRBD1 or TRBD2 (6 bases each). V was cut by 4 bases and J by 5 bases, with 16 bases left in between. The germline gives CDR1 MDHEN, CDR2 SYDVKM. This CDR3 spans 15 amino acids. The chain's CDR3 is CASSSRTGAGDTQYF. The DNA of the CDR3 is TGTGCCAGCAGTTCAAGGACGGGGGCGGGAGATACGCAGTATTTT.

J is TRBJ2-7 and V is TRBV28, with 8 bases aligning to TRBD1. After removal of 6 bases from V and 4 bases from J, the junction contained 11 bases not matched to a gene. The germline CDR1 and CDR2 sequences are MDHEN and SYDVKM. The CDR3 extends over 15 amino acids. The CDR3: CASRGSGTGIYEQYF. CDR3 coding DNA: TGTGCCAGCAGGGGGTCCGGGACAGGAATTTACGAGCAGTACTTC.

The chain uses TRBV5-6 and TRBJ2-5; D is uncertain. Germline CDR1 is SGHDT and CDR2 is YYEEEE. V was cut by 0 bases and J by 1 base, with 7 bases left in between. CDR3 length equals 14 residues. CDR3 nucleotide sequence: TGTGCCAGCAGCTTGGTCGGCAGCCAAGAGACCCAGTACTTC. Translation: CASSLVGSQETQYF.

The gene calls are TRBV25-1 and TRBJ1-2; 8 bases fit TRBD1. The CDR3 is 14 residues long. The V segment lost 2 bases and the J segment 7 bases; nucleotides outside the gene matches: 6. Germline CDR1 MGHDK, CDR2 SYGVNS. CDR3 coding DNA: TGTGCCAGCAGTGAACTCGGGACAGGTGCTGGCTACACCTTC. Protein product: CASSELGTGAGYTF.

The genes are TRBV19 and TRBJ2-7, with 8 bases aligning to TRBD2. J gave up 2 bases and V 6 bases, and 6 bases lay outside the gene matches. Germline CDR1 LNHDA, CDR2 SQIVND (reference sequence). The CDR3 is 14 amino acids. Written as DNA, the CDR3 is TGTGCCAGTAGGCGGTCTAGCGGGCCCTACGAGCAGTACTTC. This codes for CASRRSSGPYEQYF.

The CDR3 here is CASSLGPGAGGNTIYF. The CDR3, as DNA: TGTGCCAGCAGCCTCGGGCCGGGGGCTGGTGGAAACACCATATATTTT. The chain combines TRBV9 with TRBJ1-3; possible D gene TRBD1, 6 bases. Trimming pared 4 bases from V and 3 bases from J, leaving 17 bases between. Germline V gene sequence: CDR1 SGDLS, CDR2 YYNGEE. The CDR3 totals 16 residues. The variable domain in full, with the rest retrieved from reference TRBV9 and TRBJ1-3, is DSGVTQTPKHLITATGQRVTLRCSPRSGDLSVYWYQQSLDQGLQFLIQYYNGEERAKGNILERFSAQQFPDLHSELNLSSLELGDSALYFCASSLGPGAGGNTIYFGEGSWLTVV.

This chain uses TRBV28 with TRBJ1-4; 8 bases agree with TRBD1. CDR1 and CDR2 from the germline V gene are MDHEN and SYDVKM. The junction had 5 bases not matched to a gene; V was cut back by 4 bases and J by 7 bases. This CDR3 is built from 14 residues. In DNA form, the CDR3 reads TGTGCCAGCAGTTCACCTACAGGGGGTGAAAAACTGTTTTTT. As protein: CASSSPTGGEKLFF.